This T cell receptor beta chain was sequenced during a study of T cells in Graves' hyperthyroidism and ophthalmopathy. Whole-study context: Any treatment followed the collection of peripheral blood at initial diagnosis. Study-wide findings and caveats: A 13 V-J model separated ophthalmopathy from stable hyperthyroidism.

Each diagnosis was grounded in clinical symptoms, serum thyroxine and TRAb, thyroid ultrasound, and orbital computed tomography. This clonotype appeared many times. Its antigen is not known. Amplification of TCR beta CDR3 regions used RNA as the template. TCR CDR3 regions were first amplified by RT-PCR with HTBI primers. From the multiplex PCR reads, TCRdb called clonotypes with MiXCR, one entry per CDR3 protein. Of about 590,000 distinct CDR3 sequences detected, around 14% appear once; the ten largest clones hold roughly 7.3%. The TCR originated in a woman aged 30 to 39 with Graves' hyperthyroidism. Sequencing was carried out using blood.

CDR3 amino acids: CASRSVSGRAVTDTQYF. For the CDR3, the DNA is TGTGCCAGCAGGAGTGTTAGCGGGAGGGCCGTCACAGATACGCAGTATTTT. The chain uses TRBV11-2 and TRBJ2-3, with 11 bases that match TRBD2. The germline gives CDR1 SGHAT, CDR2 FQNNGV. V lost 6 bases to trimming and J lost 2 bases; unmatched junction nucleotides: 10. The CDR3 has 17 amino acids.